This T cell receptor (beta chain) was identified in a study of OX40 agonist ivuxolimab in advanced cancers. Method: immunoSEQ multiplex PCR; TCRdb's copy keeps in-frame clones and lacks some. Of tens of thousands of clones listed, roughly 86% are singletons. Germline assignment: CDR1 MNHNS and CDR2 SASEGT. V was clipped by 6 bases and J by 7 bases; unmatched bases: 7. The CDR3 has 13 amino acids. Sample: CD4+ or CD8+ T cells sorted from blood, taken in a trial of the OX40 agonist ivuxolimab. The source of this sequence is an adult with an advanced solid tumor such as melanoma, head and neck, liver or kidney cancer. The gene calls are TRBV6-1 and TRBJ1-1; the match to TRBD1 covers 8 bases. CDR3 bases: TGTGCCAGCAGGATGGACAGGGAAGGTGAAGCTTTCTTT. Translation: CASRMDREGEAFF.